Sequencing of this TCR beta chain was carried out in a study of neoadjuvant anti-PD-1 for oral cavity cancer (dated by TCRdb to about 2021). With regard to the full study: Before curative-intent surgical resection, most patients were given three to four biweekly doses of nivolumab at 3 mg/kg. Patients without progression received a fourth nivolumab dose around day 43 and underwent definitive surgical resection on days 50-56. Under RECIST 1.1, patients with complete response, partial response or stable disease were classed as responders, and patients with progression were classed as non-responders. The parent correlative cohort had approximately twelve patients and a response rate of about 35%.

What the research found in general, with its limitations: Higher pretreatment blood Treg/Th17 ratios correlated with both higher pretreatment blood TCRbeta clonality and lower post-treatment tumor TCRbeta clonality. After neoadjuvant nivolumab, significantly higher T cell clonality (Gini index) was found within PBMCs in non-responders than in responders. Only a few patients per response group were included in the TCR analyses, and larger cohorts for validation were called for by the authors.

Taken with the paper, the label for time point translates to: before neoadjuvant nivolumab. Patients had been newly diagnosed with stage II-IVA oral cavity squamous cell carcinoma, and no prior systemic or radiation treatment had been given to the patients. The cohort was made up of patients with locally advanced, HPV-negative oral cavity squamous cell carcinoma. Peripheral blood mononuclear cells were analyzed directly and were not maintained or expanded in culture. Samples came from a longitudinal correlative study of a single-arm phase II trial of neoadjuvant nivolumab in oral cavity squamous cell carcinoma. Genomic DNA-based TCRbeta sequencing was performed on subject-matched pre- and post-treatment PBMCs and tumors from three responders and three non-responders. Peripheral blood mononuclear cells were collected once before nivolumab treatment and again after treatment, at the time of surgery. Genomic DNA was isolated from PBMCs using the Maxwell RSC DNA from Cells kit.

For deep sequencing, PBMC libraries mostly used roughly 470 ng of input genomic DNA, with six replicates for each sample. Following the manufacturer's instructions, the team built TCRbeta libraries using the immunoSEQ hsTCRbeta kit. The completed libraries were mixed into a single pool at 3 nM, then sequenced with an Illumina NovaSeq 6000 S4 flow cell. The original pipeline was this. The immunoSEQ Analyzer was used for raw data preprocessing and quality control. The analysis was restricted to productive rearrangements, with each unique CDR3 amino acid sequence defining a clonotype. Repertoire clonality was estimated as the Gini-Simpson index, which was calculated using the R package tcR. Gini indices were compared with Student's t test, and associations with tumor size change were assessed by Pearson correlation. Drawn from immuneACCESS, this table holds only the in-frame rearrangements with V and J called that TCRdb kept. Clones are partly lost; checked studies trace under half to an unresolved V gene and leave the rest unexplained. V and J calls and clone size are those listed in that table; D and trimming were worked out from the DNA. This sample is represented by roughly 15,000 clones; roughly two thirds of them were singletons. The ten biggest clones cover roughly 2.3% of the sample.

To note about this clone: There is no known antigen for this receptor. No much larger clone exists at a distance of one base, and base qualities are not known.

Deletion took 2 bases off V and 1 base off J, with a span of 5 bases between the germline ends. CDR1 and CDR2 are drawn from the germline V gene: MDHEN, SYDVKM. Including the terminal cysteine and phenylalanine, the CDR3 comprises 13 residues. Only CDR3 DNA is held: 39 bases, read in frame from base 1. The sequence links TRBV28 to TRBJ1-1; too little of a D gene remains to name it. The input for sequencing was PBMCs, taken before nivolumab (anti-PD-1) treatment. The receptor's source is a person between 40 and 80 years old with oral cavity squamous cell carcinoma. The DNA sequence reads TGTGCCAGCAGTTTACGGGGGAACACTGAAGCTTTCTTT. It codes for CASSLRGNTEAFF.